These T cell receptor beta chains were read from a single sample in a study of T cell responses to AZD1222 COVID-19 vaccine. TCRdb keeps only in-frame clones here, not all; method: immunoSEQ multiplex PCR. The sample yields 150,000 or so clones, more than 75% seen once. Sequenced here: peripheral blood, sampled on day 0 of AZD1222 vaccination. The receptor source for this set is an adult in good health. Each CDR3 is given with its conserved first and last residue. Each record gives: CDR3 length, V gene, clone size, D gene, J gene, CDR3 protein, CDR3 DNA. The D gene is left open where the match is weak. Size is omitted from some rows. Given values are once, few, many or a class for expanded clones.

>15|TRBV14|-|-|TRBJ1-2
CASSQDLGFTYGYTF
TGTGCCAGCAGCCAAGACCTGGGGTTTACCTATGGCTACACCTTC
>14|TRBV24-1|-|TRBD1|TRBJ1-6
CADPRDRSNSPLHF
TGTGCCGACCCACGGGACAGGTCGAATTCACCCCTCCACTTT
>19|TRBV11-2|-|TRBD2|TRBJ2-1
CASSSPSLTSATFYNEQFF
TGTGCCAGCAGCTCGCCGTCACTAACTAGCGCGACTTTCTACAATGAGCAGTTCTTC
>15|TRBV28|-|TRBD1|TRBJ2-7
CATRPQGAVSYEQYF
TGTGCCACCCGTCCGCAGGGGGCAGTTTCCTACGAGCAGTACTTC
>14|TRBV9|-|-|TRBJ1-1
CASARGVMNTEAFF
TGTGCCAGCGCCAGAGGGGTTATGAACACTGAAGCTTTCTTT
>12|TRBV5-1|-|-|TRBJ2-1
CASSSFEGQGFF
TGCGCCAGCAGCTCCTTTGAGGGCCAGGGGTTCTTC
>15|TRBV5-1|once|TRBD2|TRBJ2-5
CASSTGLAGQETQYF
TGCGCCAGCAGCACCGGACTAGCGGGGCAAGAGACCCAGTACTTC
>15|TRBV5-1|-|TRBD2|TRBJ2-7
CASSSRAGGLNEQYF
TGCGCCAGCAGCTCCCGAGCGGGAGGGCTCAACGAGCAGTACTTC
>15|TRBV7-8|-|TRBD1|TRBJ1-5
CASSRDRGSNQPQHF
TGTGCCAGCAGCCGGGACAGGGGTAGCAATCAGCCCCAGCATTTT
>14|TRBV6-5|-|-|TRBJ1-5
CASSYVGFRQPQHF
TGTGCCAGCAGTTACGTCGGTTTTCGACAGCCCCAGCATTTT
>13|TRBV2|-|-|TRBJ1-3
CATRTESGNTIYF
TGTGCCACCCGAACGGAATCTGGAAACACCATATATTTT
>15|TRBV18|-|-|TRBJ1-5
CASSEGQAGNQPQHF
TGTGCCAGCTCAGAGGGCCAGGCGGGCAATCAGCCCCAGCATTTT
>14|TRBV11-2|-|TRBD1|TRBJ1-4
CASSSGTGDEKLFF
TGTGCCAGCAGCTCCGGGACAGGGGACGAAAAACTGTTTTTT
>15|TRBV30|-|-|TRBJ1-6
CAWTGQSSYNSPLHF
TGTGCCTGGACCGGACAGAGCTCCTATAATTCACCCCTCCACTTT
>17|TRBV5-4|-|TRBD2|TRBJ2-3
CASSPRTSVESTDTQYF
TGTGCCAGCAGCCCGAGGACTAGCGTGGAAAGCACAGATACGCAGTATTTT
>16|TRBV4-1|-|-|TRBJ2-6
CASSQDVSRGVRVLTF
TGCGCCAGCAGCCAAGACGTATCCAGGGGGGTACGCGTCCTGACTTTC
>13|TRBV24-1|-|-|TRBJ1-1
CATSDGGRGKAFF
TGTGCCACCAGTGATGGGGGTAGGGGTAAAGCTTTCTTT
>13|TRBV19|-|-|TRBJ1-2
CASSSRNNYGYTF
TGTGCCAGTAGTAGCAGGAACAACTATGGCTACACCTTC
>16|TRBV19|-|-|TRBJ1-5
CASSKVPVNSNQPQHF
TGTGCCAGTAGTAAGGTGCCAGTAAATAGCAATCAGCCCCAGCATTTT
>14|TRBV9|-|-|TRBJ1-3
CASSVGREGNTIYF
TGTGCCAGCAGCGTAGGCAGGGAAGGAAACACCATATATTTT
>17|TRBV11-2|-|TRBD2|TRBJ2-1
CARSSGLAGGGGDEQFF
TGTGCCCGCAGCTCGGGACTCGCGGGGGGCGGGGGCGATGAGCAGTTCTTC
>14|TRBV6-2/TRBV6-3|-|-|TRBJ1-2
CASIPQRNNYGYTF
TGTGCCAGCATCCCGCAGAGAAACAACTATGGCTACACCTTC
>14|TRBV19|-|TRBD1|TRBJ1-4
CASSIVRGNEKLFF
TGTGCCAGTAGTATCGTCAGGGGGAATGAAAAACTGTTTTTT
>14|TRBV19|-|-|TRBJ2-2
CASSPIRGSGELFF
TGTGCCAGTAGCCCTATACGGGGGTCCGGGGAGCTGTTTTTT
>13|TRBV30|-|-|TRBJ2-7
CAWSLSAAYEQYF
TGTGCCTGGAGTTTGAGCGCAGCCTACGAGCAGTACTTC
>15|TRBV10-3|-|-|TRBJ1-3
CAISESVTSGNTIYF
TGTGCCATCAGTGAGTCGGTCACCTCTGGAAACACCATATATTTT
>15|TRBV30|-|-|TRBJ2-7
CAWRATGTASVEQYF
TGTGCCTGGAGAGCCACCGGGACCGCCTCCGTGGAGCAGTACTTC
>15|TRBV7-8|-|-|TRBJ1-1
CASSLYGMRNTEAFF
TGTGCCAGCAGCTTATATGGGATGAGGAACACTGAAGCTTTCTTT
>15|TRBV7-2|-|TRBD1|TRBJ2-7
CASSAKTGLNYEQYF
TGTGCCAGCAGCGCTAAGACAGGGTTGAACTACGAGCAGTACTTC
>15|TRBV7-9|-|TRBD1|TRBJ1-4
CASSPGQGAEEKLFF
TGTGCCAGCAGCCCCGGACAGGGAGCTGAAGAAAAACTGTTTTTT
>12|TRBV7-9|-|-|TRBJ1-1
CASSPGGVKAFF
TGTGCCAGCAGCCCGGGGGGGGTGAAAGCTTTCTTT
>16|TRBV7-9|-|-|TRBJ1-3
CASSTQQRGSGNTIYF
TGTGCCAGCAGCACTCAACAACGGGGATCTGGAAACACCATATATTTT
>17|TRBV5-5|-|TRBD1|TRBJ2-5
CASSSLDRGLLGETQYF
TGTGCCAGCAGTTCCCTAGACAGGGGCCTATTGGGGGAGACCCAGTACTTC
>12|TRBV29-1|-|-|TRBJ1-1
CSVGKGGTEAFF
TGCAGCGTGGGGAAGGGCGGCACTGAAGCTTTCTTT
>14|TRBV6-5|-|-|TRBJ1-5
CASSPPGPTQPQHF
TGTGCCAGCAGCCCCCCGGGTCCCACGCAGCCCCAGCATTTT
>15|TRBV27|-|-|TRBJ1-2
CASSLVGQGSYGYTF
TGTGCCAGCAGTTTAGTGGGTCAGGGTAGCTATGGCTACACCTTC
>17|TRBV15|-|TRBD1|TRBJ1-4
CATSTRTGSRSGEKLFF
TGTGCCACCAGCACAAGGACAGGCTCTAGGTCAGGTGAAAAACTGTTTTTT
>14|TRBV6-5|-|-|TRBJ1-1
CASSYITGNTEAFF
TGTGCCAGCAGTTACATCACGGGGAACACTGAAGCTTTCTTT
>17|TRBV19|once|TRBD1|TRBJ2-1
CASSEQGALTIYNEQFF
TGTGCCAGTAGTGAACAGGGGGCCCTAACTATCTACAATGAGCAGTTCTTC
>13|TRBV7-3|few|-|TRBJ2-5
CASSFGSQETQYF
TGTGCCAGCAGCTTCGGTTCCCAAGAGACCCAGTACTTC